The table lists the clone carrying this TCR beta chain with a few counts. Its target is unknown. This specimen comes from a study of T cells after yellow fever vaccination. Study observations and caveats: Clonotypes appearing in both CD4 and CD8 compartments existed, and their share was small.

The germline V gene encodes CDR1 SGHRS and CDR2 YFSETQ. This CDR3 is 14 amino acids long. Losses at the gene ends were 0 bases for V and 5 bases for J; bases not matched to a gene: 4. Each CDR3 protein is one row after TCRdb ran MiXCR on the 5' RACE reads. The repertoire has 500,000 to 700,000 distinct CDR3 sequences, 19% of them found once; the top ten carry about 13%. The chain joins TRBV5-1 to TRBJ2-7; 8 nucleotides match TRBD2. This receptor was taken from a man aged 25-45 years who received the YFV17D yellow fever vaccine. This sample comprised PBMCs, obtained 15 days after the yellow fever booster vaccination. DNA of the CDR3: TGCGCCAGCAGCTTGGATTTAGCGGGAAACGAGCAGTACTTC. It specifies CASSLDLAGNEQYF.